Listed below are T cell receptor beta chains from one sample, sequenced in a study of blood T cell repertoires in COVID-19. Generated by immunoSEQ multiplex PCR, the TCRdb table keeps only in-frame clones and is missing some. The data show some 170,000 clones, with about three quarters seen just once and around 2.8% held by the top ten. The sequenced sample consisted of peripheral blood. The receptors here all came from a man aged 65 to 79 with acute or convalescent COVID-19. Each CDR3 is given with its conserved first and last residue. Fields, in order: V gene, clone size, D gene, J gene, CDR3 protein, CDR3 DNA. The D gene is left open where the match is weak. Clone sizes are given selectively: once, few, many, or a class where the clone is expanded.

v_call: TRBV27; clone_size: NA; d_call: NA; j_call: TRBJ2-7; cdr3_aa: CASSARGASYEQYF; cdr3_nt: TGTGCCAGCAGTGCGCGGGGTGCCTCCTACGAGCAGTACTTC
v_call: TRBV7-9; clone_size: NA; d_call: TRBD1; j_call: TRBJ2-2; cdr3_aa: CASSSLRGQGNTGELFF; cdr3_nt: TGTGCCAGCAGCTCCCTTAGAGGACAGGGGAACACCGGGGAGCTGTTTTTT
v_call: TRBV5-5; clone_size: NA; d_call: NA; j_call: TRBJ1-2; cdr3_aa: CASFRQGNIYGYTF; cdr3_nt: TGTGCCAGCTTCCGGCAGGGAAACATCTATGGCTACACCTTC
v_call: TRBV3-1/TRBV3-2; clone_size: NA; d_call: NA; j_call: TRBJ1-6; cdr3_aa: CASSQTGGRINSPLHF; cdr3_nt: TGTGCCAGCAGCCAGACCGGGGGTCGGATTAATTCACCCCTCCACTTT
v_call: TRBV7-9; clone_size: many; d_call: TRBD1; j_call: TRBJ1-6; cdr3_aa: CASSQRQGNNSPLHF; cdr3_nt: TGTGCCAGCAGCCAGCGACAGGGGAACAATTCACCCCTCCACTTT
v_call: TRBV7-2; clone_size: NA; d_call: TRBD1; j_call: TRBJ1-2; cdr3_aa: CASSLDRGLDYGYTF; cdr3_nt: TGTGCCAGCAGCTTAGACAGGGGGCTGGACTATGGCTACACCTTC
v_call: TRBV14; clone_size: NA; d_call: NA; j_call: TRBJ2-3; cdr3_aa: CASSQANTQYF; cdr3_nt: TGTGCCAGCAGCCAAGCCAATACGCAGTATTTT
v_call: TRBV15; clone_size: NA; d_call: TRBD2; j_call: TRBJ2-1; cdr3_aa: CATKTSGSDEQFF; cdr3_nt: TGTGCCACCAAGACTAGCGGGTCGGATGAGCAGTTCTTC
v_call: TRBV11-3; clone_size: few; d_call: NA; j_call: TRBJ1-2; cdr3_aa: CASSPGVRRYLYGYTF; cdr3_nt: TGTGCCAGCAGCCCAGGTGTACGGCGTTACCTTTATGGCTACACCTTC
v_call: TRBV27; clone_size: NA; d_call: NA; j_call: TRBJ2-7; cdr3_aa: CASSGQIDPYEQYF; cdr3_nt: TGTGCCAGCAGTGGACAAATCGATCCCTACGAGCAGTACTTC
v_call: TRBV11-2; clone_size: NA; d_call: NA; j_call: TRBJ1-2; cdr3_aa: CASSLDRGGYGYTF; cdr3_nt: TGTGCCAGCAGCTTAGATCGCGGGGGCTATGGCTACACCTTC
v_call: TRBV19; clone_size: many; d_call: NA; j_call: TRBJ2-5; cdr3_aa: CASSTGSGLQETQYF; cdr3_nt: TGTGCCAGTAGTACCGGTTCAGGCCTTCAAGAGACCCAGTACTTC
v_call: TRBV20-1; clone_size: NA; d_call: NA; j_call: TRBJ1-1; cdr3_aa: CSARRISEAFF; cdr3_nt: TGCAGTGCTAGGCGGATTAGTGAAGCTTTCTTT
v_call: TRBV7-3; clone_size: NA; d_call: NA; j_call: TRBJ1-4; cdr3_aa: CASSPTGGGEKLFF; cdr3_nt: TGTGCCAGCAGCCCGACAGGCGGGGGCGAAAAACTGTTTTTT
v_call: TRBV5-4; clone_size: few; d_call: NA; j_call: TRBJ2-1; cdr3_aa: CASSPVTGNEQFF; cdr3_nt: TGTGCCAGCAGCCCGGTGACAGGCAATGAGCAGTTCTTC
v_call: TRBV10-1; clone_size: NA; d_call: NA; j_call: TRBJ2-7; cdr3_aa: CASRDRTLGEQYF; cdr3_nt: TGCGCCAGCAGAGACAGGACCCTCGGCGAGCAGTACTTC
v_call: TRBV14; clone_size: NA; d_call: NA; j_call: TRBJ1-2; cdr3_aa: CASSQVRVRGYTF; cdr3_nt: TGTGCCAGCAGCCAAGTCAGGGTTCGCGGCTACACCTTC
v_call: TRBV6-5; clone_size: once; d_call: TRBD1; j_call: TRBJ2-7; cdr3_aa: CASGTGNSYEQYF; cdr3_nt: TGTGCCAGCGGGACAGGTAACTCCTACGAGCAGTACTTC
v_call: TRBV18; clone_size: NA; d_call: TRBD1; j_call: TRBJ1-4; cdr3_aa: CASSPDRATNEKLFF; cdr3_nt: TGTGCCAGCTCTCCAGACAGGGCAACTAATGAAAAACTGTTTTTT
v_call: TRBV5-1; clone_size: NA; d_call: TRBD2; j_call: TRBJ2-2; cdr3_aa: CASSLGPPLAEATGELFF; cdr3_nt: TGCGCCAGCAGCTTGGGACCCCCACTAGCGGAAGCCACCGGGGAGCTGTTTTTT
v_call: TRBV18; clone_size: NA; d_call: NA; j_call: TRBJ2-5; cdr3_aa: CASSRAGLETQYF; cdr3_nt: TGTGCCAGCTCACGCGCGGGGTTAGAGACCCAGTACTTC
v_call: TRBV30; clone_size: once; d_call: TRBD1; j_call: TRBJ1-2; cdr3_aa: CAWSVPGTGERGYTF; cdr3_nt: TGTGCCTGGAGTGTACCTGGGACAGGGGAAAGAGGCTACACCTTC
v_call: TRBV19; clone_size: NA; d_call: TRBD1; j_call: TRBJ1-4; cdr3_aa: CASSTSPGTGSEKLFF; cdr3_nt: TGTGCCAGTAGTACCTCGCCCGGGACAGGGTCTGAAAAACTGTTTTTT
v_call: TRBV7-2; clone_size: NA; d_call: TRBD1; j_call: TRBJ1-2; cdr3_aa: CASSTWVTGGGLGYTF; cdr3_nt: TGTGCCAGCAGCACCTGGGTTACAGGGGGCGGGCTAGGCTACACCTTC
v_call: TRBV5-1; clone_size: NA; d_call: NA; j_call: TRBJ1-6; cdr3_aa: CASSTTGFGLRNSPLHF; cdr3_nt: TGCGCCAGCTCCACCACAGGGTTCGGCCTTCGGAATTCACCCCTCCACTTT
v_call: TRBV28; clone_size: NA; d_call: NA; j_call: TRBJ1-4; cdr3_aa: CASNSDSRKLFF; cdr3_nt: TGTGCCAGCAACTCGGACAGTCGCAAACTGTTTTTT
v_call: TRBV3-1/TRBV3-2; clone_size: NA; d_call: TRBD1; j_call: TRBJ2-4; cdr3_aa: CASSQGGTGWRLAKNIQYF; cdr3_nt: TGTGCCAGCAGCCAGGGTGGGACAGGGTGGAGACTAGCCAAAAACATTCAGTACTTC
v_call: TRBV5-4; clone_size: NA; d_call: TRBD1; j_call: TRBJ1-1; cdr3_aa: CASRRDRVMDTEAFF; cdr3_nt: TGTGCCAGCAGGCGGGACAGGGTCATGGACACTGAAGCTTTCTTT
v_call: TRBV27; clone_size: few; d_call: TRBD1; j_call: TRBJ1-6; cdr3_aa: CASQNQGTGDYNSPLHF; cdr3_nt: TGTGCCAGCCAAAACCAAGGGACAGGGGATTATAATTCACCCCTCCACTTT
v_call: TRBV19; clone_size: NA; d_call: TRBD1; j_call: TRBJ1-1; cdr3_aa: CASSKQGARLGNTEAFF; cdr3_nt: TGTGCCAGTAGTAAACAGGGGGCTAGGCTTGGGAACACTGAAGCTTTCTTT
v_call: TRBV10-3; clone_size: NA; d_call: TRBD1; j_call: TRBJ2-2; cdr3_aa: CAISMGGTGSGELFF; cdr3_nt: TGTGCCATCAGCATGGGCGGGACAGGGTCCGGGGAGCTGTTTTTT
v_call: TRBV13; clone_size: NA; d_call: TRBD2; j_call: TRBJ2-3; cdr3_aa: CASSLRASGGLTDTQYF; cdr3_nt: TGTGCCAGCAGCTTAAGGGCTAGCGGGGGTCTCACAGATACGCAGTATTTT
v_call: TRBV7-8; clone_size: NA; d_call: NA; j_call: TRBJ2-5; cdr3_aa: CASSLGTTRGETQYF; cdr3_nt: TGTGCCAGCAGCTTGGGGACGACTAGAGGAGAGACCCAGTACTTC
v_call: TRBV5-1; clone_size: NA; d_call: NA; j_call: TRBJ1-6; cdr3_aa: CASSLASSNNSPLHF; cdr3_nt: TGCGCCAGCAGCTTGGCTAGCAGTAATAATTCACCCCTCCACTTT
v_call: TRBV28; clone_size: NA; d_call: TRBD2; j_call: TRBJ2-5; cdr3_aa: CASRESSGVFQETQYF; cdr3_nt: TGTGCCAGCAGGGAATCTAGCGGGGTTTTCCAAGAGACCCAGTACTTC
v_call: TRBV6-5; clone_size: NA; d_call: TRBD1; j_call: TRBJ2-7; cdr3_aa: CASSPGQGVSYEQYF; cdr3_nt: TGTGCCAGCAGTCCTGGACAGGGGGTTTCCTACGAGCAGTACTTC
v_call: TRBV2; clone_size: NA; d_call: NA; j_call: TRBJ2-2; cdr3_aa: CARGTVNTGELFF; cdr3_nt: TGTGCCAGGGGGACTGTGAACACCGGGGAGCTGTTTTTT
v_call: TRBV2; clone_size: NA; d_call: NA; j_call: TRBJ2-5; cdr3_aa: CASSAGGRETQYF; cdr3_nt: TGTGCCAGCAGTGCGGGGGGCCGAGAGACCCAGTACTTC
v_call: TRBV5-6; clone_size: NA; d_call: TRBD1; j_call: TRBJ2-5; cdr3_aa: CASSPTGNEETQYF; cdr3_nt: TGTGCCAGCAGCCCGACAGGGAATGAGGAGACCCAGTACTTC
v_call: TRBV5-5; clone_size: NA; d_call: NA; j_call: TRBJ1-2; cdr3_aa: CASSRPGNYGYTF; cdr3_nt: TGTGCCAGCAGCCGCCCCGGGAACTATGGCTACACCTTC